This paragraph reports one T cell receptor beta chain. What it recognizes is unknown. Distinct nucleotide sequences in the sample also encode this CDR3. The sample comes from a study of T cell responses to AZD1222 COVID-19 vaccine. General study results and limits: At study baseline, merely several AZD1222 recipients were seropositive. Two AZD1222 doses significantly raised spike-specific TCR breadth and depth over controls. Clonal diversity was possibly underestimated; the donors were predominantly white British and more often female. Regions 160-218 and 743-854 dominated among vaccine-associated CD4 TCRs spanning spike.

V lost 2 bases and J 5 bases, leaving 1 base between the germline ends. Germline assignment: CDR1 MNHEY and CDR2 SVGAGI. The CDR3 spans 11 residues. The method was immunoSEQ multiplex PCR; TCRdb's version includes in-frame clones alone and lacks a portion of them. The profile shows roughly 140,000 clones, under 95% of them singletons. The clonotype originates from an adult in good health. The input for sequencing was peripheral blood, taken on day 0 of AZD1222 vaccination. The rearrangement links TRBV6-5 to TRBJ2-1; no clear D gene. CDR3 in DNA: TGTGCCAGCAGTTACGACAATGAGCAGTTCTTC. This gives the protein CASSYDNEQFF.